This T cell receptor (beta chain) was sequenced in a study of T-cell reconstitution after alpha-beta-depleted transplantation in children. Study results and limitations: Certain patients had high TCRbeta diversity at day 60, and it came from recipient T cells and thymic progenitors that survived.

Details on this clonotype: Its antigen is as yet unknown.

During its preparation, the TCRbeta library received unique molecular identifiers. TCRdb passed the PCR reads through MiXCR, listing each CDR3 protein once. The table lists under 750,000 distinct CDR3 sequences, roughly 24% of them singletons. The CDR3 covers 14 residues. Germline CDR1 is SGHTA and CDR2 is FQGNSA. V lost 5 bases to trimming and J lost 0 bases, with 11 bases between them. The receptor was isolated from a boy younger than two who had a stem cell transplant for acute myeloid leukemia, so the T cells may come from the graft donor. The chain carries TRBV7-2 and TRBJ2-7; perhaps TRBD2 as D (6 bases). Specimen: PBMCs, mostly from graft donor cells, collected 360 days after TCRalphabeta/CD19-depleted stem cell transplant. The chain's CDR3 is CASSLPGVSYEQYF. CDR3 DNA sequence: TGTGCCAGCAGCCTCCCGGGGGTCTCCTACGAGCAGTACTTC.